Sequencing of this T cell receptor beta chain was carried out in a study of shared clonotypes between healthy human individuals (dated by TCRdb to the early 2020s). Background on the whole study: A couple of women and a few men aged 18 to 49 years were included in the cohort. Per donor, three plates each were used for CD4 naive and CD4 memory, two for CD8 naive, and one for CD8 memory. Blood TCR repertoires of 5 or 6 healthy adults were deeply sequenced to estimate repertoire size and the extent of clonotype sharing between individuals. To increase sequencing depth and limit assay-specific biases, TCR repertoire library preparation and sequencing were carried out by different laboratories using diverse techniques. Leukapheresis yielded between about 0.94 and 9.5 billion PBMCs per donor.

Using the deep immunoSEQ assay, multiplex PCR amplified TCR CDR3 regions from genomic DNA. For each cell subset, the extracted genomic DNA was distributed evenly across all wells of several immunoSEQ 96-well plates, and each plate served as one replicate. For sorted subsets, around 0.2 ug genomic DNA, equal to tens of thousands of T cell genomes, was loaded into each replicate PCR. The purified libraries were quantified using a Qubit 3.0 fluorometer, sized with a Bioanalyzer 2100, and then quantified again using the KAPA Library Quantification kit. Every immunoSEQ 96-well plate was sequenced on a separate single-read 150-cycle Illumina NextSeq 550 flow cell. The paper's data handling went like this. Because the immunoSEQ output held only junctional sequences and lacked quality scores, the filtering could not match the filtering applied to full-length reads. To assign V/J genes and CDR3, sequences were annotated against IMGT germline references using PyIR, a Python wrapper for IgBLAST v1.9. Reads were filtered out if the reads had weak V/J assignments (E-value above 1e-6), no CDR3, stop codons, out-of-frame junctions, or ambiguous translated residues. V3J clonotypes were defined by identical inferred V gene, J gene, and CDR3 amino acid sequence. Percentage overlap between repertoires was calculated by dividing the number of shared unique clonotypes by the size of the smaller repertoire. RTK rarefaction, the Chao1 estimator, and Recon v2.1 estimates of unobserved clonotypes were used to assess repertoire richness. Generation probabilities were computed with OLGA for all TCRbeta clonotypes obtained by the gDNA method from a few donors. In its TCRdb copy, this immuneACCESS table keeps in-frame sequences only and misses some clones. Where compared with another copy, unresolved V genes explain less than half of these, and the others have no known cause. That table gives V, J and clone size, and the DNA gave D and trimming. The sample table shows over a million clones, and approximately 98.5% are seen once. The top ten constitute 0.36% of the sample.

The donors were healthy, HIV-negative adults who had no recently reported acute infections or vaccinations. All donors were Caucasian adults living in Nashville, Tennessee, USA. Magnetic negative selection was used to enrich CD4+ T cells, after which naive cells were positively selected on CD45RA and the negative fraction became the memory subset. After blood collection by leukapheresis, PBMCs were isolated using Ficoll-Histopaque density gradient centrifugation and then cryopreserved in the vapor phase of liquid nitrogen. Analytical flow cytometry was used to check the purity and quantity of every magnetically sorted T cell population. From each sorted fraction, genomic DNA was isolated and quantified by UV absorbance on a Nanodrop 2000c. Overall study results and their limits: Estimated clonotype richness was generally larger for naive than for memory subsets. Pairwise subsampling led to the expectation that sequencing depth would affect the degree of clonotype sharing among donors. Incomplete sequencing was indicated by rarefaction of sorted-subset datasets, despite the large sequencing depth. The genetic and exposure-history diversity represented was limited by the small number of donors. Sampling was limited to blood, and TCR repertoires in tissue likely differ from TCR repertoires in blood. Across a handful of donors, around 5% of naive CD4, over 3% of naive CD8, roughly 2.2% of memory CD4, and roughly 0.4% of memory CD8 clonotypes were shared. Clonotypes shared by all four sorted-subset donors showed higher generation probabilities than non-shared clonotypes.

This clone was counted a single time. The antigen it binds to is not known. Nothing much larger sits one base from this clone, and base qualities are not available. The V end loses 6 bases and the J end loses 4 bases, and a stretch of 21 bases separates them. CDR1 and CDR2 are read off the germline V gene as SQVTM and ANQGSEA. The CDR3 spans 15 residues, from the cysteine through the phenylalanine. The only DNA kept is the CDR3, 45 bases in frame from the first base. The source is a young man in good health. The sequenced material came from naive CD4+ T cells sorted from blood. Explained via the paper, the cell subset or site label denotes: CD45RA+ positively selected. The chain is encoded by TRBV29-1 joined to TRBJ2-5; matching of 6 bases hints at TRBD2 as the D gene. The CDR3 region reads CSVDHVFGGRETQYF. The DNA sequence follows: TGCAGCGTCGACCACGTTTTCGGGGGTAGAGAGACCCAGTACTTC.